This T cell receptor beta chain was obtained from a study of T cells in Graves' hyperthyroidism and ophthalmopathy. Disease duration was under 3 months in the ophthalmopathy patients, who also had a Clinical Activity Score of at least 3 and a NOSPECS grade of at least 4. General study points: Patients with ophthalmopathy were separated from those with stable hyperthyroidism by a 13 V-J model.

The sample holds a few counts of this clonotype. What it recognizes is unknown. V shed 1 base and J shed 3 bases, with 10 bases lying between them. The CDR3 totals 15 residues. Germline assignment: CDR1 MDHEN and CDR2 SYDVKM. What was amplified from RNA transcripts were TCR beta CDR3 regions. The HTBI set primed first-round TCR CDR3 RT-PCR. TCRdb re-called the multiplex PCR reads through MiXCR, storing one row per CDR3 protein. Of about 380,000 distinct CDR3 sequences in the sample, roughly 20% are singletons; the top ten hold 35% to 50%. The origin of this receptor is a man aged 18 to 30 with Graves' ophthalmopathy. Sequencing was done on a sample of blood. This chain connects TRBV28 to TRBJ1-5; D is perhaps TRBD1 (5 bases). This chain's CDR3 is CASSLSGRVNQPQHF. The CDR3 nucleotides read TGTGCCAGCAGTTTATCAGGCAGGGTCAATCAGCCCCAGCATTTT.